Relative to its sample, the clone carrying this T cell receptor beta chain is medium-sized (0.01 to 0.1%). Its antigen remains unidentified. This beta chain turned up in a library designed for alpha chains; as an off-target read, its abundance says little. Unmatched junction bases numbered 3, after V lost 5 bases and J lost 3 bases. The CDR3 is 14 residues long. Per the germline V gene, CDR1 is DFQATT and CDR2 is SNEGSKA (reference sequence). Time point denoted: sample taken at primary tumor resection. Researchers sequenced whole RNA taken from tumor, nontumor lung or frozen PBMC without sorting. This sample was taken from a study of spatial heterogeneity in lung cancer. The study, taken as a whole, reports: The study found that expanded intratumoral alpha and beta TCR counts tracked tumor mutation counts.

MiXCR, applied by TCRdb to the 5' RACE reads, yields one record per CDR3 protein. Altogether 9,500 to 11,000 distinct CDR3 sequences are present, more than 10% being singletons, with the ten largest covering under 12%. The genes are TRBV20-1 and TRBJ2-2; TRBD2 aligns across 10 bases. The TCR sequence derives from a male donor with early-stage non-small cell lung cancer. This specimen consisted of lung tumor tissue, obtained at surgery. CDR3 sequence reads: CSAPGLAHTGELFF. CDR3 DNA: TGCAGTGCTCCGGGACTAGCGCACACCGGGGAGCTGTTTTTT.